Listed here are 5 T cell receptor beta chains from one sample, sequenced in a study of regulatory T cells in long-lasting Graves disease (dated by TCRdb to about 2021). Libraries were constructed by multiplex PCR. Sequencing was performed on an Illumina HiSeq 4000. iRepertoire HTBI primers and Arm-PCR amplification of CDR3 regions were used to construct TCR beta libraries. In TCRdb, the public reads were trimmed at Q25 with fastp and aligned with MiXCR, with productive beta chains retained. One record per CDR3 amino acid sequence lists the most common genes and DNA. A total of over 300,000 distinct CDR3 sequences appear in this sample, less than 20% of them only once. 22% of the sample goes to the ten largest clones. Read against the paper, the sample's time point label means: newly diagnosed GD, antithyroid drugs for less than 3 months. For both TCR sequencing and RNA sequencing, RNA was extracted from PBMCs in TRIzol.

The sequencing here drew on peripheral blood mononuclear cells (PBMCs), taken at new diagnosis, from a patient treated with antithyroid drugs. All receptors derive from a female donor with Graves disease.

This clonotype was observed at least ten times. The chain couples TRBV27 to TRBJ1-4; 9 bases match TRBD1. Germline CDR1 MNHEY, CDR2 SMNVEV (reference sequence). Germline trimming cut 6 bases from V and 8 bases from J; bases unmatched to any gene: 16. The CDR3 has 17 residues. DNA for the CDR3: TGTGCCAGCAGCCTGTATTGGGACAGGGCCTCAAGAGAAAAACTGTTTTTT. This gives the protein CASSLYWDRASREKLFF. Full variable domain (outside the CDR3, taken from reference TRBV27 and TRBJ1-4): EAQVTQNPRYLITVTGKKLTVTCSQNMNHEYMSWYRQDPGLGLRQIYYSMNVEVTDKGDVPEGYKVSRKEKRNFPLILESPSPNQTSLYFCASSLYWDRASREKLFFGSGTQLSVL.

This clonotype was observed at least ten times. The chain joins TRBV6-2 or TRBV6-3 to TRBJ2-7; TRBD2 agrees at 8 bases. V lost 5 bases, J lost 0 bases, and 3 bases stayed unmatched. The CDR3 runs 14 residues. From germline, CDR1 is MNHEY and CDR2 SVGEGT. CDR3 sequence reads: CASSEAGVSYEQYF. The CDR3 DNA is TGTGCCAGCAGTGAAGCGGGAGTCTCCTACGAGCAGTACTTC.

This clonotype was observed many times. The CDR3 spells CASSYSASGSIPYTQYF. The DNA for the CDR3 is TGTGCCAGCAGTTACTCGGCTAGCGGGAGTATTCCGTATACGCAGTATTTT. The chain has TRBV6-5 and TRBJ2-3, with 10 nucleotides matching TRBD2. With 0 bases clipped from V and 7 bases from J, the junction kept 10 bases outside the gene matches. Germline V lookup: CDR1 MNHEY, CDR2 SVGAGI. This CDR3 is 17 amino acids long.

Many counts were recorded for this clonotype. The V call is TRBV5-8, the J call TRBJ2-7, with TRBD1 matching 10 bases. The CDR3 is 14 amino acids. J was trimmed by 3 bases and V by 4 bases; bases with no gene match: 4. Germline lookup yields CDR1 SGHTS and CDR2 YDEGEE. CDR3 bases: TGTGCCAGCAGCGCACGGACAGGGGGCTACGAGCAGTACTTC. Encoded protein: CASSARTGGYEQYF.

This clonotype was observed many times. The CDR3 here is CASGTGQGFPTDTQYF. The DNA for the CDR3 is TGTGCCAGCGGAACCGGACAGGGATTCCCCACAGATACGCAGTATTTT. This rearrangement joins TRBV3-1 to TRBJ2-3; TRBD1 matches at 8 bases. The CDR3 spans 16 residues. Germline V lookup: CDR1 LGHDT, CDR2 YNNKEL (reference sequence). V trimming: 8 bases; J trimming: 2 bases; junction bases outside the gene matches: 12.